The clone carrying this TCR beta chain was picked up a small number of times. Antigen unknown. TCRdb re-derived calls from the 5' RACE reads in MiXCR, one entry per CDR3 protein. The data contain about 530,000 distinct CDR3 sequences, approximately 20% of them singletons. The data originate from a study of identical twins. Regarding the study as a whole: Model-predicted out-of-frame TCR alpha sharing fell below observed values in monozygotic twins.

The CDR3 has 14 residues. CDR1 and CDR2 from the germline V gene are MDHEN and SYDVKM. The V end was cut by 4 bases, the J end by 7 bases, with 17 bases between. In addition, the sample was reused for a study of yellow fever vaccine responses in identical twins.

The genes are TRBV28 and TRBJ2-7; D is ambiguous. Material for sequencing was CD4+ T cells sorted from blood. The receptor's source is a woman younger than 30 in good health. DNA of the CDR3: TGTGCCAGCAGTTCGTCACTCAGGAGTTGGGAGCAGTACTTC. Its protein is CASSSSLRSWEQYF.